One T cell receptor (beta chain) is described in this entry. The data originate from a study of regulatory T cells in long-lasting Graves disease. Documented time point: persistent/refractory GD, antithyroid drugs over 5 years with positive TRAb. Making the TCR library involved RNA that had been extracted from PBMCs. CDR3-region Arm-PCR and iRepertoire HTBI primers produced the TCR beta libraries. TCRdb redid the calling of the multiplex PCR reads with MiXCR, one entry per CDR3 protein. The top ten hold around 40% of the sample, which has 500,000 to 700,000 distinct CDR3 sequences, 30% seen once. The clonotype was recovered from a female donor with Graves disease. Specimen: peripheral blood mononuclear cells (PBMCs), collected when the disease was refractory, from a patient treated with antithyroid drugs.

The DNA for the CDR3 is TGTGCCAGCAGCTTTCGGTCTGCAGGCGGCTACACCTTC. Translation: CASSFRSAGGYTF. The J gene is TRBJ1-2, the V gene TRBV7-2; the D is unclear. The CDR3 runs 13 residues. With 3 bases removed from V and 8 bases from J, the gap between germline ends came to 13 bases. CDR1 is SGHTA, CDR2 FQGNSA, per germline.